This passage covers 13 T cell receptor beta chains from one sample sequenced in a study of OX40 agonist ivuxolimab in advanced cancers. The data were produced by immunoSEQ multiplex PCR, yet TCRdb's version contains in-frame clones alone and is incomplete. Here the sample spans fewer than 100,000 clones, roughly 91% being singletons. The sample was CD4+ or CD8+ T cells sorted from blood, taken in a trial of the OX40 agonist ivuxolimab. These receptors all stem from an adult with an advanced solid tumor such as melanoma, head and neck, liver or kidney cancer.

The CDR3 loop reads CASSLRVTNEKLFF. The CDR3 bases are TGTGCCAGCAGTTTAAGGGTAACTAATGAAAAACTGTTTTTT. This chain uses TRBV28 with TRBJ1-4; the D is unclear. Trimming pared 2 bases from V and 1 base from J, leaving 5 bases between. Looked up from germline, CDR1 is MDHEN and CDR2 is SYDVKM. The CDR3 spans 14 residues.

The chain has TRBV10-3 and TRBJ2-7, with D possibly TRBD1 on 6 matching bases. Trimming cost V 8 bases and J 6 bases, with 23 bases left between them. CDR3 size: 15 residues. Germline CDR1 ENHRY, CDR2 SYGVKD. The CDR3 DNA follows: TGTGCCATCGCCAGGGGACCTGGGGTTCGAGGCGAGCAGTACTTC. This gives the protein CAIARGPGVRGEQYF.

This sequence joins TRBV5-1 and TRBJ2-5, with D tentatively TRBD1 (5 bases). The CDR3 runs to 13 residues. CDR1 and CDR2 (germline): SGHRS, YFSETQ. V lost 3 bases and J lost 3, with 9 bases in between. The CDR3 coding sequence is TGCGCCAGCAGCTATGGGGCAAAAGAGACCCAGTACTTC. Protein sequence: CASSYGAKETQYF. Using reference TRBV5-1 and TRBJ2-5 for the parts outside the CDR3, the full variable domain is KAGVTQTPRYLIKTRGQQVTLSCSPISGHRSVSWYQQTPGQGLQFLFEYFSETQRNKGNFPGRFSGRQFSNSRSEMNVSTLELGDSALYLCASSYGAKETQYFGPGTRLLVL.

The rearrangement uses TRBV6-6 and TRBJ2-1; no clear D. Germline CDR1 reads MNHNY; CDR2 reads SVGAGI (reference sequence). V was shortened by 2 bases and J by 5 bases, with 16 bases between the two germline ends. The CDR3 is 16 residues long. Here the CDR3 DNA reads TGTGCCAGCAGTTACCGACCCTCCGACCTCAACAATGAGCAGTTCTTC. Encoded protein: CASSYRPSDLNNEQFF.

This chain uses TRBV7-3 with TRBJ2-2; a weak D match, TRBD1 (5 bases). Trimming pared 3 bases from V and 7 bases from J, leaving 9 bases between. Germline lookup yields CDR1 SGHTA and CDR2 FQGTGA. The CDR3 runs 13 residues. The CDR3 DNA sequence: TGTGCCAGCAGCTTGACCCAGGGCGGGGAGCTGTTTTTT. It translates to CASSLTQGGELFF.

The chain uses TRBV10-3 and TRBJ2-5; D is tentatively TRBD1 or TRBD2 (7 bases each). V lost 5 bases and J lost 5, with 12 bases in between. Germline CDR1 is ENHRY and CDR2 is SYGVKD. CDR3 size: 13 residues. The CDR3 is CAISRQGGETQYF. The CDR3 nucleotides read TGTGCCATCAGTAGACAGGGAGGGGAGACCCAGTACTTC.

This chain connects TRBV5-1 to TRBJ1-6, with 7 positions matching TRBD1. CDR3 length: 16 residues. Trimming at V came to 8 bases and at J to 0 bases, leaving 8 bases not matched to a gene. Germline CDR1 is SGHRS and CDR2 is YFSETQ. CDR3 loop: CASRTGASSYNSPLHF. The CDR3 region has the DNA TGCGCCAGTAGAACAGGGGCGAGCTCCTATAATTCACCCCTCCACTTT.

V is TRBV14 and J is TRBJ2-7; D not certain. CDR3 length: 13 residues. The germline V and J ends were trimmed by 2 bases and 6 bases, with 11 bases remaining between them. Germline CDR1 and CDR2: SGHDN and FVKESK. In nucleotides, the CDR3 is TGTGCCAGCAGCCAACTGGGATTGGGCGAGCAGTACTTC. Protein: CASSQLGLGEQYF.

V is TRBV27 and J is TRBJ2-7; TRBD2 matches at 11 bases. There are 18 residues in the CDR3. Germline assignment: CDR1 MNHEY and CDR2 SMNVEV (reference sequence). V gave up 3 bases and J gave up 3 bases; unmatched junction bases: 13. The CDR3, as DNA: TGTGCCAGCAGTTTGAGGCCCCCCGGACTAGCGGGCGACTACGAGCAGTACTTC. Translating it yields CASSLRPPGLAGDYEQYF.

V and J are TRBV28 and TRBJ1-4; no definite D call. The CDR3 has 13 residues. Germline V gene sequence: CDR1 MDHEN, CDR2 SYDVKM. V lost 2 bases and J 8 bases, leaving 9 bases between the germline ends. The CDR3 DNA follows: TGTGCCAGCAGTTTAGGCCTCAGGGAAAAACTGTTTTTT. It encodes CASSLGLREKLFF.

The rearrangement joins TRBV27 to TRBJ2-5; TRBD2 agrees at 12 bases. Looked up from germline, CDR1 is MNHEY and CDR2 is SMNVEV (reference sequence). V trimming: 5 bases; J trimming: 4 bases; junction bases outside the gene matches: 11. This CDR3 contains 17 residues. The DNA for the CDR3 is TGTGCCAGCAGTAAGAACCGGGGACTAGCGGGCGGAGAGACCCAGTACTTC. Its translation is CASSKNRGLAGGETQYF.

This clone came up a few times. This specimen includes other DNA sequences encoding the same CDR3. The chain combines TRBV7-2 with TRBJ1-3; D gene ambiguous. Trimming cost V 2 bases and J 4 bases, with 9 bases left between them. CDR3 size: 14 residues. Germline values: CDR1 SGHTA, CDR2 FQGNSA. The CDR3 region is CASSLSGYGNTIYF. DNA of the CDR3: TGTGCCAGCAGCTTATCTGGCTACGGAAACACCATATATTTT.

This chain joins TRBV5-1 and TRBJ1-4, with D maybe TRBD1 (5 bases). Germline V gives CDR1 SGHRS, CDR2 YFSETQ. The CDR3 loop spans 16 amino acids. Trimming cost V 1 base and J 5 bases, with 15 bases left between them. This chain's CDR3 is CASSLQGGAGNEKLFF. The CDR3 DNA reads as TGCGCCAGCAGCTTGCAGGGAGGGGCAGGGAATGAAAAACTGTTTTTT.